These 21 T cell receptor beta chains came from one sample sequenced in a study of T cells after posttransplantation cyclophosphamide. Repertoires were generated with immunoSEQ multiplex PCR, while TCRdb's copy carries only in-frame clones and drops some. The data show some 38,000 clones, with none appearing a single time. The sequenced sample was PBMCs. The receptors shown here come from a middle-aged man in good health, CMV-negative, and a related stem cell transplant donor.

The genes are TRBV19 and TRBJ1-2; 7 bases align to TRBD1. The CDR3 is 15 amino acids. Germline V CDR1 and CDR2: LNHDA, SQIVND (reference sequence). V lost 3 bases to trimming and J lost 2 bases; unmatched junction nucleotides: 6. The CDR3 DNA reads TGTGCCAGTAGTATTTCGGGCAGGGGGAACTATGGCTACACCTTC. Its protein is CASSISGRGNYGYTF. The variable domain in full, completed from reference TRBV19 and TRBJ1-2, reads DGGITQSPKYLFRKEGQNVTLSCEQNLNHDAMYWYRQDPGQGLRLIYYSQIVNDFQKGDIAEGYSVSREKKESFPLTVTSAQKNPTAFYLCASSISGRGNYGYTFGSGTRLTVV.

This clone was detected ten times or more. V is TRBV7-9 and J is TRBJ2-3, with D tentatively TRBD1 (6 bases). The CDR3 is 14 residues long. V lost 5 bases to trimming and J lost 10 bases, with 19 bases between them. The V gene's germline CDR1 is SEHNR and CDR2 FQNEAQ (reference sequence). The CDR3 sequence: CASSPQGSRTAQYF. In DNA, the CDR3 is TGTGCCAGCAGCCCACAGGGCAGCCGGACGGCGCAGTATTTT.

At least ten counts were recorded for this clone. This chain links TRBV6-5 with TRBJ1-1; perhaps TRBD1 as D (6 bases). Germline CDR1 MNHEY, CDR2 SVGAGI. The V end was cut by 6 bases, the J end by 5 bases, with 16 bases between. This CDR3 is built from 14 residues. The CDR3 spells CASSLGRGLTEAFF. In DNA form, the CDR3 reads TGTGCCAGCAGCCTCGGCAGGGGATTAACTGAAGCTTTCTTT.

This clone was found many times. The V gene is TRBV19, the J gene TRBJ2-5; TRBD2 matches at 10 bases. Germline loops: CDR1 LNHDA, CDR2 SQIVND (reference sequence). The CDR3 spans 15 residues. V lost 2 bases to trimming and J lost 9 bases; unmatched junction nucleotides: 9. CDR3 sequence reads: CASSIQRGGPEAQYF. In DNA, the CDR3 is TGTGCCAGTAGTATACAGCGGGGGGGCCCTGAGGCCCAGTACTTC.

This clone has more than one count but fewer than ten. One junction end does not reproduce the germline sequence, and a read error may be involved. CDR3 residues: CASSLGTGSSYEQYF. CDR3 nucleotide sequence: TGTGCTAGCAGCTTGGGGACAGGGTCCTCCTACGAGCAGTACTTC. The chain has TRBV7-7 and TRBJ2-5; 9 nucleotides match TRBD1. With the DNA end fitting TRBJ2-7 better, the J assignment may be wrong. CDR1 is SSHAT, CDR2 FNYEAQ, per germline (reference sequence). The CDR3 has 15 residues.

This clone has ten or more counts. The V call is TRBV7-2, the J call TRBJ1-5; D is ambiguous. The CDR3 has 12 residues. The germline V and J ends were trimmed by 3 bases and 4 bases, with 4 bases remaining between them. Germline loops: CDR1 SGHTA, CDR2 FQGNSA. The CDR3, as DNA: TGTGCCAGCAGCTTCAGGAATCAGCCCCAGCATTTT. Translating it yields CASSFRNQPQHF.

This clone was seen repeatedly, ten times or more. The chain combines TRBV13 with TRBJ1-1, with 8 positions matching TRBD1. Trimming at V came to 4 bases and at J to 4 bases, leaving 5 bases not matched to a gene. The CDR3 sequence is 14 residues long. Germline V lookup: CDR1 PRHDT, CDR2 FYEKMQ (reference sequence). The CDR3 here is CASSYETGVTEAFF. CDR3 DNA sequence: TGTGCCAGCAGCTACGAGACAGGGGTCACTGAAGCTTTCTTT.

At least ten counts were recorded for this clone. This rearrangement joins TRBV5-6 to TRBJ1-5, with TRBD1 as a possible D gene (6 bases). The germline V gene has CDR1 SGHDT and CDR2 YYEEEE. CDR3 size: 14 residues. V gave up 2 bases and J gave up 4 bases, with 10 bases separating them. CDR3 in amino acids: CASSFLRGNQPQHF. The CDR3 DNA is TGTGCCAGCAGCTTCCTCAGGGGAAATCAGCCCCAGCATTTT.

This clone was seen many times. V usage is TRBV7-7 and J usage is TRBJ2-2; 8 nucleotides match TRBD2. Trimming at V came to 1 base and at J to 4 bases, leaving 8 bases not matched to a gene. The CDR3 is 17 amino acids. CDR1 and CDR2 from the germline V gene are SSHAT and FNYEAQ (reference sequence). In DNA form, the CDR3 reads TGTGCCAGCAGCTTAGTGGCGGGGGGAGTATCCACCGGGGAGCTGTTTTTT. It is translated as CASSLVAGGVSTGELFF. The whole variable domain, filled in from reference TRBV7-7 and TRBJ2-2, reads GAGVSQSPRYKVTKRGQDVTLRCDPISSHATLYWYQQALGQGPEFLTYFNYEAQPDKSGLPSDRFSAERPEGSISTLTIQRTEQRDSAMYRCASSLVAGGVSTGELFFGEGSRLTVL.

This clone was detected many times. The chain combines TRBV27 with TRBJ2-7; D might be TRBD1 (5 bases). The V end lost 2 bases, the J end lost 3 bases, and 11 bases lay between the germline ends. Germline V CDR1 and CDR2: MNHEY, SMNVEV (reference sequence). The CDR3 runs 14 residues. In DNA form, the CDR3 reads TGTGCCAGCAGTTTAAATGGGGCGGACTACGAGCAGTACTTC. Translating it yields CASSLNGADYEQYF.

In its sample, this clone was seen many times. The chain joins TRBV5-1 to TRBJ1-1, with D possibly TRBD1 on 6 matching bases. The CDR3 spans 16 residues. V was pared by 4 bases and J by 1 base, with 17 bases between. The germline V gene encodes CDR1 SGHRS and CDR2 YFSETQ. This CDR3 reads CASSIQPGTQNTEAFF. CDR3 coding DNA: TGCGCCAGCAGCATTCAACCCGGGACACAGAACACTGAAGCTTTCTTT.

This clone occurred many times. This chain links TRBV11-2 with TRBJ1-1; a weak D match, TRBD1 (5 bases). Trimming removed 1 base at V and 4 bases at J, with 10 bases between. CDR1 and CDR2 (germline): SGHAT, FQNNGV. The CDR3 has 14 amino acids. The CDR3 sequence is CASSLAGVGTEAFF. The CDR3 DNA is TGTGCCAGCAGCTTAGCGGGGGTCGGCACTGAAGCTTTCTTT. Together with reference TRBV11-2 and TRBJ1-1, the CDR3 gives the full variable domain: EAGVAQSPRYKIIEKRQSVAFWCNPISGHATLYWYQQILGQGPKLLIQFQNNGVVDDSQLPKDRFSAERLKGVDSTLKIQPAKLEDSAVYLCASSLAGVGTEAFFGQGTRLTVV.

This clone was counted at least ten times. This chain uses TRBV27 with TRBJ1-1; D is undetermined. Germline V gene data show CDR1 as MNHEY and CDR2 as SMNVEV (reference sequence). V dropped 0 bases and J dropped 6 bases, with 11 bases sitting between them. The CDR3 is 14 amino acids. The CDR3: CASSLSPSIPEAFF. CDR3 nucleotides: TGTGCCAGCAGTTTATCCCCCAGTATCCCTGAAGCTTTCTTT.

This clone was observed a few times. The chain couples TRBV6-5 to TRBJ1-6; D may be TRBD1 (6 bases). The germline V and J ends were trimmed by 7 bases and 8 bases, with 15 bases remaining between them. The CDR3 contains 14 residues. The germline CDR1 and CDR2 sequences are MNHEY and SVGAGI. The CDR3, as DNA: TGTGCCAGCACCCTTGGGGGGGGCCATTCACCCCTCCACTTT. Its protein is CASTLGGGHSPLHF.

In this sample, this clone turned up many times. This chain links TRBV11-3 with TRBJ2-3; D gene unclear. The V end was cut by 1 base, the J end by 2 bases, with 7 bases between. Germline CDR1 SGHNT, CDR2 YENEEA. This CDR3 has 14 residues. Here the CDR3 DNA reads TGTGCCAGCAGCTTAGGGGCTATCACAGATACGCAGTATTTT. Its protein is CASSLGAITDTQYF.

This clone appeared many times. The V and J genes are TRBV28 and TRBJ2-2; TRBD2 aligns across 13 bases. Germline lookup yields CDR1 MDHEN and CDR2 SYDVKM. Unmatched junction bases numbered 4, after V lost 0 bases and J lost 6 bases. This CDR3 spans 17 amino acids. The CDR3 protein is CASSLWRLAGGPGELFF. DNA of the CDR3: TGTGCCAGCAGTTTATGGCGACTAGCGGGAGGCCCCGGGGAGCTGTTTTTT.

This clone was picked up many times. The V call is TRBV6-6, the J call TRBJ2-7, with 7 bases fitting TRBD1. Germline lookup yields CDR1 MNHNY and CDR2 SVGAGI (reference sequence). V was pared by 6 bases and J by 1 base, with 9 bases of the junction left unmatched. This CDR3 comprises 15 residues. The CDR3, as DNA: TGTGCCAGCAGACTTATGGGGACAGCGTCCTACGAGCAGTACTTC. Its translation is CASRLMGTASYEQYF.

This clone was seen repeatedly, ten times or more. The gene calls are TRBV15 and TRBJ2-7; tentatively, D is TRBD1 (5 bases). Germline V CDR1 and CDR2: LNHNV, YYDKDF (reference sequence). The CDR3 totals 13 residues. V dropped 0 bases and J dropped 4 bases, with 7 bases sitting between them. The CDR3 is CATSRDRQYEQYF. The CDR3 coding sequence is TGTGCCACCAGCAGAGATCGACAGTACGAGCAGTACTTC.

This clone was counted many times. This CDR3 reads CASSLARLAGAYEQYF. For the CDR3, the DNA is TGTGCCAGCAGCCTAGCCCGACTAGCGGGAGCCTACGAGCAGTACTTC. The chain links TRBV11-2 to TRBJ2-7, with TRBD2 matching 12 bases. With 5 bases clipped from V and 2 bases from J, the junction kept 7 bases outside the gene matches. CDR3 length: 16 amino acids. Germline values: CDR1 SGHAT, CDR2 FQNNGV.

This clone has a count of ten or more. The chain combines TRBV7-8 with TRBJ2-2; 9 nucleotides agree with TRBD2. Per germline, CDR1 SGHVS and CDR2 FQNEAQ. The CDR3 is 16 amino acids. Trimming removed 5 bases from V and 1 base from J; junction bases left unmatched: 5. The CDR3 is CASSERLAVNTGELFF. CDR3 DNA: TGTGCCAGCAGCGAACGACTAGCGGTGAACACCGGGGAGCTGTTTTTT.

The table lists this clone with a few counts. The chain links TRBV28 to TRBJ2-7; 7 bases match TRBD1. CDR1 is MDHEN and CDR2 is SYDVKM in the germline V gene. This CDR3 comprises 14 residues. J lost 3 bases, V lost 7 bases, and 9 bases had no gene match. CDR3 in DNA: TGTGCCAGCACCGTCAGACAGGGCGTCTACGAGCAGTACTTC. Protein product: CASTVRQGVYEQYF.